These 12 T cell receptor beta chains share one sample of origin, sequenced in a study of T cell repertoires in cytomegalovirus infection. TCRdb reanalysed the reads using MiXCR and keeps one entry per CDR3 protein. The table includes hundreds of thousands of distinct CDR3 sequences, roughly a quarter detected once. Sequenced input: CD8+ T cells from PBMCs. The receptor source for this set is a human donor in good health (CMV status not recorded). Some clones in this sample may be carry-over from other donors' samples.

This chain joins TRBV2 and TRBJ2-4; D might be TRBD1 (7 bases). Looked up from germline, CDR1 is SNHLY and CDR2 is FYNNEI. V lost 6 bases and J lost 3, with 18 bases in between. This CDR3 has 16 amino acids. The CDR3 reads CASRDPGGLFKNIQYF. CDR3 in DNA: TGTGCCAGCAGGGACCCAGGGGGACTTTTCAAAAACATTCAGTACTTC.

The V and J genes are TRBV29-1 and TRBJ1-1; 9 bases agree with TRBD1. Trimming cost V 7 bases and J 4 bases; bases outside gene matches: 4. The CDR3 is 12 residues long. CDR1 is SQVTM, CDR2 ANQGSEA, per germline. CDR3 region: CSDGQGFTEAFF. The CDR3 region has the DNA TGCAGCGACGGACAGGGGTTCACTGAAGCTTTCTTT.

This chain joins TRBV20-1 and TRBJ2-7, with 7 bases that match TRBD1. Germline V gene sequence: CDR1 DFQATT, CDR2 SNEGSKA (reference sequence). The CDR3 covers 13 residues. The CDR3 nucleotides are TGCAGCGCAACCGACAGGGATTCCTACGAGCAGTACTTC. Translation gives CSATDRDSYEQYF.

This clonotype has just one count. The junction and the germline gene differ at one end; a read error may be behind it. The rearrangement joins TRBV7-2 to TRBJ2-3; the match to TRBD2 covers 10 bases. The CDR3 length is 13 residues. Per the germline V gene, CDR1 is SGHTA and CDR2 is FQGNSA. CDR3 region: CANSLAGADTQYF. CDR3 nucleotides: TGTGCCAACAGCCTAGCGGGGGCAGATACGCAGTATTTT.

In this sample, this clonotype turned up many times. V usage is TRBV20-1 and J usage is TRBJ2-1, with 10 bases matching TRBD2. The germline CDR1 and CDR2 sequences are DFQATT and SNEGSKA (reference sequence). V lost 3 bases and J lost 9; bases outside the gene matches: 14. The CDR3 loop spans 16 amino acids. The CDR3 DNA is TGCAGTGCTAGTCCGGTAGCGGGGGGCCCCTGGGTTGAGCAGTTCTTC. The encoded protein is CSASPVAGGPWVEQFF.

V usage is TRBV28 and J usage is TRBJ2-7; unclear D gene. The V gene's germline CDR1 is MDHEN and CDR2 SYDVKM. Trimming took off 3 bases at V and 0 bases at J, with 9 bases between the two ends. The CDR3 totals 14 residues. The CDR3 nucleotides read TGTGCCAGCAGTTTCGGCAGAAGCTCCTACGAGCAGTACGTC. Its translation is CASSFGRSSYEQYV.

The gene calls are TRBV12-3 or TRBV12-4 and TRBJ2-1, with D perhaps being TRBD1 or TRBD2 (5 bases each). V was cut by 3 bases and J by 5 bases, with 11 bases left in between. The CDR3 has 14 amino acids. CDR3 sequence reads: CASSFTGQHNEQFF. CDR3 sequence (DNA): TGTGCCAGCAGTTTTACGGGGCAGCACAATGAGCAGTTCTTC.

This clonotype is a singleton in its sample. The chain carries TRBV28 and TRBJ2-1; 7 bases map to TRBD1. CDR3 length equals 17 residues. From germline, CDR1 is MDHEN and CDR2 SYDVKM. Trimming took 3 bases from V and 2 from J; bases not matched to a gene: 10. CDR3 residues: CASSFSTGYFPYNEQFF. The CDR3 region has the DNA TGTGCCAGCAGTTTCTCGACAGGGTATTTTCCCTACAATGAGCAGTTCTTC.

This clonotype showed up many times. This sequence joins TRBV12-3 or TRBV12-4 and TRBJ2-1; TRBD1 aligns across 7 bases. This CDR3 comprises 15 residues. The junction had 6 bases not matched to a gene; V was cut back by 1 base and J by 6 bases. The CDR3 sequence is CASSLVGGLVNEQFF. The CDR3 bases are TGTGCCAGCAGTTTAGTAGGGGGCCTCGTCAATGAGCAGTTCTTC.

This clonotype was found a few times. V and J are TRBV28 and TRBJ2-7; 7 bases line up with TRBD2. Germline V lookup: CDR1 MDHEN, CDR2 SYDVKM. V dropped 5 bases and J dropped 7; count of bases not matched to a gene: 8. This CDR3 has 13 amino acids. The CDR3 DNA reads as TGTGCCAGCAGTCTTCGGACTAGTGGGGAGCAGTACGTC. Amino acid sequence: CASSLRTSGEQYV.

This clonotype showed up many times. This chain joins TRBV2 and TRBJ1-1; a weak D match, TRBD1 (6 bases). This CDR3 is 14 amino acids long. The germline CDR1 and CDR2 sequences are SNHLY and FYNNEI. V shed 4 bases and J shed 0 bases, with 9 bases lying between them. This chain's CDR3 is CASSVDSMNTEAFF. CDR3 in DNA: TGTGCCAGCAGTGTGGACAGCATGAACACTGAAGCTTTCTTT.

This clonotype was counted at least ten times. The CDR3 region is CASSLPGLADTQYF. The DNA of the CDR3 is TGTGCCAGCAGTTTGCCGGGACTAGCGGATACGCAGTATTTT. The rearrangement uses TRBV27 and TRBJ2-3; 10 nucleotides align to TRBD2. In germline, CDR1 is MNHEY, CDR2 SMNVEV (reference sequence). V trimming: 3 bases; J trimming: 6 bases; junction bases outside the gene matches: 3. The CDR3 has 14 amino acids.